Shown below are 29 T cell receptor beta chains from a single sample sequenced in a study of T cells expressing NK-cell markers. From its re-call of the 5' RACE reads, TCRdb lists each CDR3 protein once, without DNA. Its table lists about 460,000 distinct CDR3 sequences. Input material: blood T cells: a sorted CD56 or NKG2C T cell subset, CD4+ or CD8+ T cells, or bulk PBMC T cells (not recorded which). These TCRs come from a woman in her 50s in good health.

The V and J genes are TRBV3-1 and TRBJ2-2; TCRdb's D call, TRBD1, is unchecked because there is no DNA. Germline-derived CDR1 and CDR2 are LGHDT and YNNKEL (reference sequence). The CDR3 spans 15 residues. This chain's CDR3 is CASSQPGTLSGELFF.

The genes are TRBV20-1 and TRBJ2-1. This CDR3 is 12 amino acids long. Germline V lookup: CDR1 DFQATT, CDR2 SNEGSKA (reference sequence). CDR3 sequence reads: CSAGRVRDEQFF.

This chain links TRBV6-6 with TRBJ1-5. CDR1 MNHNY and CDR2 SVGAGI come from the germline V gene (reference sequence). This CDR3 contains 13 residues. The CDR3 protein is CASSFREVQPQHF.

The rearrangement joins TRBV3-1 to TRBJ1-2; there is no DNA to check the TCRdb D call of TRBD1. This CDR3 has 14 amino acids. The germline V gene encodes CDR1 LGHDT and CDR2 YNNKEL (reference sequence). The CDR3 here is CASSPLQGADGYTF. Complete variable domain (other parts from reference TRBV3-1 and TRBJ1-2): DTAVSQTPKYLVTQMGNDKSIKCEQNLGHDTMYWYKQDSKKFLKIMFSYNNKELIINETVPNRFSPKSPDKAHLNLHINSLELGDSAVYFCASSPLQGADGYTFGSGTRLTVV.

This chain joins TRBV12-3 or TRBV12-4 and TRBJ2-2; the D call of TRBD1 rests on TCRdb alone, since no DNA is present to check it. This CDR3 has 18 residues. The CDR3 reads CASTDQTWGDRSTGELFF.

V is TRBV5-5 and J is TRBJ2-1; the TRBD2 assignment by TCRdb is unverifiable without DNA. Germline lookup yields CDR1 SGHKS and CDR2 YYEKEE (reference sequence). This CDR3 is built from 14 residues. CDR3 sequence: CASRWTSGKVEQFF.

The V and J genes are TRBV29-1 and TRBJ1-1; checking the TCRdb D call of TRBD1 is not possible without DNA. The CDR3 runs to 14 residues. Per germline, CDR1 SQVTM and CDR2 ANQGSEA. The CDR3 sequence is CSANPGQRLSEAFF. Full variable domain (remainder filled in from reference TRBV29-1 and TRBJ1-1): SAVISQKPSRDICQRGTSLTIQCQVDSQVTMMFWYRQQPGQSLTLIATANQGSEATYESGFVIDKFPISRPNLTFSTLTVSNMSPEDSSIYLCSANPGQRLSEAFFGQGTRLTVV.

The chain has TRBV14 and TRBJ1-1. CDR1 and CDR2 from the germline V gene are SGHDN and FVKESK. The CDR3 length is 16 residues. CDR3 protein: CASSLIRPAGNTEAFF.

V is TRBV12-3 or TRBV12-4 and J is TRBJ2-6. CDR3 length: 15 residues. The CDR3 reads CASSFYSSGANVLTF.

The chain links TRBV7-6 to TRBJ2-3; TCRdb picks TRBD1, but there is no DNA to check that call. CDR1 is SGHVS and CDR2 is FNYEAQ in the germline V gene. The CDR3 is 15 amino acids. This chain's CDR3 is CASSIRTGSTDTQYF.

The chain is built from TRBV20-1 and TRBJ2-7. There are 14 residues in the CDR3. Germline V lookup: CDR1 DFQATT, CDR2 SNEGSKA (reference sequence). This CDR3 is CSATPTEGYYEQYF.

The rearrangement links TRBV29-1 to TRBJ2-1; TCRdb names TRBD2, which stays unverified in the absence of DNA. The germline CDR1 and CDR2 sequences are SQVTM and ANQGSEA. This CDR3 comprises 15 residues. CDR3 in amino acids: CSVEQVPSLGNEQFF.

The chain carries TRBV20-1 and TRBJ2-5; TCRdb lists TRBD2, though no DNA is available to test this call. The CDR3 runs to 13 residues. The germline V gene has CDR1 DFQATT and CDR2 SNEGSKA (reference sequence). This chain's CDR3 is CSASGRRGETQYF.

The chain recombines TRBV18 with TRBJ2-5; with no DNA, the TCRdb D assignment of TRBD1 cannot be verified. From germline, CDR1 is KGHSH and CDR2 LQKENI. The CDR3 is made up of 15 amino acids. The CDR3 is CASSPRTAYQETQYF.

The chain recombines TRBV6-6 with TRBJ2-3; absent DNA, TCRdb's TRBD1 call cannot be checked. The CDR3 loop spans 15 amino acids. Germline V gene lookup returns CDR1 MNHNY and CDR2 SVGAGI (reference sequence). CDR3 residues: CASTLTGGFTDTQYF.

The CDR3 reads CASSLGAGGNTDTQYF. V and J are TRBV12-3 or TRBV12-4 and TRBJ2-3; there is no DNA to check the TCRdb D call of TRBD1. The CDR3 has 16 amino acids.

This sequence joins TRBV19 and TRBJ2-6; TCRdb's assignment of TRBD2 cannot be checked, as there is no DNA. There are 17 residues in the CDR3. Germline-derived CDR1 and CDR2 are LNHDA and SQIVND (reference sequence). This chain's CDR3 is CASSRLAVGSGANVLTF. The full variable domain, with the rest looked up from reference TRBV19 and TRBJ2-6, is DGGITQSPKYLFRKEGQNVTLSCEQNLNHDAMYWYRQDPGQGLRLIYYSQIVNDFQKGDIAEGYSVSREKKESFPLTVTSAQKNPTAFYLCASSRLAVGSGANVLTFGAGSRLTVL.

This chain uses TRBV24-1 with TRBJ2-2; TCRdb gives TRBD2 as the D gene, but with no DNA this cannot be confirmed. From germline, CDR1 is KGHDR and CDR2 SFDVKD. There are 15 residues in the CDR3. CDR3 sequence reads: CATSDGTSGMWELFF.

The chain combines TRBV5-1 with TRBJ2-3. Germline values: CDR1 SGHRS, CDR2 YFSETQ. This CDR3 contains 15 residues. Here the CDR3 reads CASSPGRSKGDTQYF.

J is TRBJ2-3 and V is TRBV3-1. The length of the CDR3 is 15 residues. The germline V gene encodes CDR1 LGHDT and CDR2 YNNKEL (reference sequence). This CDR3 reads CASSQEEWPRHTQYF.

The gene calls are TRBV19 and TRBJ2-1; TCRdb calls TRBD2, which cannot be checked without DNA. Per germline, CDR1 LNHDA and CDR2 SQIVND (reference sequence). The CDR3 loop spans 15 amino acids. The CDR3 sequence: CASSQPGLTYNEQFF.

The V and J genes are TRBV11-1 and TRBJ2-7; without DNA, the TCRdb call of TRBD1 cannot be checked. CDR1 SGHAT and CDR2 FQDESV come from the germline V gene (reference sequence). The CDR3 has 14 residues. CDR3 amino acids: CASRPTGPPYEQYF.

The CDR3 spells CASSLHRTGRGGSLHF. This sequence joins TRBV5-5 and TRBJ1-6. Germline V CDR1 and CDR2: SGHKS, YYEKEE (reference sequence). The CDR3 sequence is 16 residues long.

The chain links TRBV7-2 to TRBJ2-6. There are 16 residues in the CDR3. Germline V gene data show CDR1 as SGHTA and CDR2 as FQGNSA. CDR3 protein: CASSPRVISGANVLTF.

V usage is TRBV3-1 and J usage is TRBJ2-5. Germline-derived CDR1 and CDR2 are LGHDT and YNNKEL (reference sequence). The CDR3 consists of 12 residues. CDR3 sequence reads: CASNDGYETQYF.

CDR3 residues: CASSRGGVNTQYF. This chain connects TRBV14 to TRBJ2-3; TCRdb's D call of TRBD2 is untestable without DNA. This CDR3 comprises 13 residues. CDR1 is SGHDN and CDR2 is FVKESK in the germline V gene.

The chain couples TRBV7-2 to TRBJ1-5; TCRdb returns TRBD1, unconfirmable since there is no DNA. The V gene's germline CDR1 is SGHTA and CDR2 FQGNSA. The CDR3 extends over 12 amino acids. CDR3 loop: CASGQGIQPQHF. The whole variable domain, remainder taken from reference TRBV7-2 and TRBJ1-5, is GAGVSQSPSNKVTEKGKDVELRCDPISGHTALYWYRQSLGQGLEFLIYFQGNSAPDKSGLPSDRFSAERTGGSVSTLTIQRTQQEDSAVYLCASGQGIQPQHFGDGTRLSIL.

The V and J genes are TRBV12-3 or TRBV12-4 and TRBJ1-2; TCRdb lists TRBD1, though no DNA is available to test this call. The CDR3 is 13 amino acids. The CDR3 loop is CAARRGRGYGYTF.

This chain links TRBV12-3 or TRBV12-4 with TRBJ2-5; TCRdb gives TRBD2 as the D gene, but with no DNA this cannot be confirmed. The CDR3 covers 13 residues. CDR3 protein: CASTPASPETQYF.